The 6 T cell receptor beta chains below all came from one sample that was sequenced in a study of T cells in Graves' hyperthyroidism and ophthalmopathy. Template material for amplifying TCR beta CDR3 regions consisted of RNA transcripts. TCR CDR3 underwent first-round RT-PCR with the HTBI primer set. TCRdb reprocessed the multiplex PCR reads with MiXCR, giving one entry per CDR3 protein. The sample consists of some 300,000 distinct CDR3 sequences, 15% to 20% of them appearing once. The sequencing input was blood. The origin of the receptors is a man aged 30-40 years with Graves' hyperthyroidism.

In this sample, this clonotype turned up a few times. V is TRBV24-1 and J is TRBJ1-5; maybe TRBD1 (5 bases). From germline, CDR1 is KGHDR and CDR2 SFDVKD. V was cut by 8 bases and J by 3 bases, with 7 bases left in between. The CDR3 is 12 amino acids. Written as DNA, the CDR3 is TGTGCCACCATGGGGGACAATCAGCCCCAGCATTTT. It codes for CATMGDNQPQHF.

This clonotype was observed at least ten times. This chain joins TRBV28 and TRBJ1-2, with TRBD1 matching 7 bases. CDR3 size: 13 residues. J lost 8 bases, V lost 5 bases, and 8 bases had no gene match. Germline loops: CDR1 MDHEN, CDR2 SYDVKM. CDR3 sequence reads: CASSRPGGGGYTF. The CDR3 DNA reads TGTGCCAGCAGTCGGCCAGGGGGTGGGGGCTACACCTTC.

This clonotype was counted a few times. CDR3 sequence reads: CSASASGLSYNEQFF. The CDR3 DNA reads as TGCAGTGCTTCGGCCAGCGGGCTCTCCTACAATGAGCAGTTCTTC. The chain couples TRBV20-1 to TRBJ2-1; D might be TRBD2 (6 bases). V was clipped by 5 bases and J by 0 bases, with 14 bases between them. Germline V gives CDR1 DFQATT, CDR2 SNEGSKA (reference sequence). The CDR3 consists of 15 residues.

This clonotype has at least ten counts. V gene TRBV11-2 combines with J gene TRBJ2-7; D is unresolved. CDR1 is SGHAT and CDR2 is FQNNGV in the germline V gene. V shed 6 bases and J shed 2 bases, with 14 bases lying between them. The CDR3 has 14 amino acids. CDR3 coding DNA: TGTGCCAGCAGTCCCGCCCGCCACACCTACGAGCAGTACTTC. Translating it yields CASSPARHTYEQYF.

The V call is TRBV9, the J call TRBJ2-2; 8 nucleotides match TRBD2. From germline, CDR1 is SGDLS and CDR2 YYNGEE. V lost 6 bases to trimming and J lost 5 bases; unmatched junction nucleotides: 3. The CDR3 length is 13 residues. CDR3 residues: CASTREGTGELFF. CDR3 coding DNA: TGTGCCAGCACTCGGGAGGGGACCGGGGAGCTGTTTTTT.

This clonotype was recorded at least ten times. The chain links TRBV29-1 to TRBJ2-3; D ambiguous. V was shortened by 3 bases and J by 5 bases, with 9 bases between the two germline ends. Germline V CDR1 and CDR2: SQVTM, ANQGSEA. The CDR3 is 12 amino acids. The CDR3 DNA reads TGCAGCGTTGACCGACTTCAAGATACGCAGTATTTT. It is translated as CSVDRLQDTQYF.